This passage covers 14 T cell receptor beta chains from one sample sequenced in a study of T cell repertoires in cytomegalovirus infection (dated by TCRdb to between 2018 and 2021). Sequencing instrument: Illumina HiSeq 1500. The public reads were reanalyzed by TCRdb: fastp trimming at Q25, MiXCR alignment, in-frame beta chains only. Each entry merges the rows of one CDR3 protein and shows their most common DNA and genes. The sample table lists 150,000 to 200,000 distinct CDR3 sequences, less than 25% of them with a count of one. The biggest ten clones account for roughly 27% of the sample. Their specific antigens are unknown. The sample's treatment or condition label, decoded: in vitro stimulation with specific CMV peptide epitopes to enrich CMV-specific T cells. Sequenced material: CD8+ T cells from cultured PBMCs, taken from culture after CMV antigen stimulation. The receptors were gathered from a human donor in good health (CMV status not recorded). Some clones in this sample may be carry-over from other donors' samples.

This clonotype was detected ten times or more. The DNA of the CDR3 is TGTGCCAGCAGTAGACAGGGGAAGAGGTACGAGCAGTACTTC. Its translation is CASSRQGKRYEQYF. The J gene is TRBJ2-7, the V gene TRBV27, with 8 bases fitting TRBD1. The CDR3 loop spans 14 amino acids. Germline CDR1 is MNHEY and CDR2 is SMNVEV (reference sequence). V lost 5 bases to trimming and J lost 4 bases; unmatched junction nucleotides: 7.

The chain has TRBV6-2 or TRBV6-3 and TRBJ2-1, with D possibly matching TRBD2 (6 bases). Germline CDR1 is MNHEY and CDR2 is SVGEGT. The CDR3 length is 12 residues. V was shortened by 5 bases and J by 6 bases, with 8 bases between the two germline ends. The CDR3 bases are TGTGCCAGCAGTGGCGGGGCCAATGAGCAGTTCTTC. As protein: CASSGGANEQFF.

The chain uses TRBV12-3 or TRBV12-4 and TRBJ2-1; TRBD1 might be the D (7 bases). This CDR3 is built from 13 residues. V shed 6 bases and J shed 9 bases, with 15 bases lying between them. In DNA, the CDR3 is TGTGCCAGCAGCCCAGGAGGGGGCGGTGAGCAGTTCTTC. As protein: CASSPGGGGEQFF.

This clonotype was detected only a few times. The chain uses TRBV11-2 and TRBJ2-1, with TRBD2 matching over 12 bases. In germline, CDR1 is SGHAT, CDR2 FQNNGV. The CDR3 extends over 14 amino acids. The junction had 4 bases not matched to a gene; V was cut back by 5 bases and J by 8 bases. This CDR3 is CASSPSSGGDEQFF. In nucleotides, the CDR3 is TGTGCCAGCAGCCCCTCTAGCGGGGGGGATGAGCAGTTCTTC. The full variable domain, its missing parts supplied by reference TRBV11-2 and TRBJ2-1, is EAGVAQSPRYKIIEKRQSVAFWCNPISGHATLYWYQQILGQGPKLLIQFQNNGVVDDSQLPKDRFSAERLKGVDSTLKIQPAKLEDSAVYLCASSPSSGGDEQFFGPGTRLTVL.

The V call is TRBV7-9, the J call TRBJ2-7; D gene unclear. V was shortened by 3 bases and J by 5 bases, with 5 bases between the two germline ends. Germline V lookup: CDR1 SEHNR, CDR2 FQNEAQ (reference sequence). CDR3 length: 11 residues. The CDR3 sequence: CASSFRDEQYF. The CDR3 bases are TGTGCCAGCAGCTTCCGCGACGAGCAGTACTTC.

The sample holds a few counts of this clonotype. The chain has TRBV12-3 or TRBV12-4 and TRBJ2-1; 8 positions agree with TRBD1. V lost 6 bases, J lost 5 bases, and 12 bases stayed unmatched. The CDR3 consists of 16 residues. The CDR3 loop reads CASSQLTGGTDNEQFF. The CDR3 region has the DNA TGTGCCAGCAGCCAGCTTACAGGGGGAACGGACAATGAGCAGTTCTTC.

There are a few counts of this clonotype. This chain joins TRBV12-3 or TRBV12-4 and TRBJ1-2; D unclear. V was trimmed by 4 bases and J by 0 bases, leaving 3 bases between them. The CDR3 consists of 12 residues. CDR3 sequence reads: CASSWANYGYTF. The CDR3 DNA sequence: TGTGCCAGCAGTTGGGCTAACTATGGCTACACCTTC.

The sample holds a few counts of this clonotype. The chain employs TRBV12-3 or TRBV12-4 and TRBJ1-4; TRBD1 matches at 7 bases. This CDR3 is built from 16 residues. With V trimmed by 5 bases and J by 4 bases, 10 bases remained unmatched. The CDR3 DNA sequence: TGTGCCAGCAGTCCCCTCATTGACAGGGTTAATGAAAAACTGTTTTTT. Translated, it gives CASSPLIDRVNEKLFF.

J is TRBJ2-1 and V is TRBV7-8; D not certain. Germline CDR1 and CDR2: SGHVS and FQNEAQ. The CDR3 contains 15 residues. The V end lost 1 base, the J end lost 9 bases, and 16 bases lay between the germline ends. CDR3 region: CASSLVGSLNGEQFF. As DNA, the CDR3 is TGTGCCAGCAGCTTAGTAGGTTCCCTAAACGGTGAGCAGTTCTTC.

The chain has TRBV10-2 and TRBJ2-4; no firm D call. Germline-derived CDR1 and CDR2 are WSHSY and SAAADI. With 3 bases removed from V and 0 bases from J, the gap between germline ends came to 9 bases. The CDR3 is 15 amino acids. CDR3 region: CASSEGPRAKNIQYF. The CDR3 DNA sequence: TGCGCCAGCAGTGAAGGGCCGAGAGCCAAAAACATTCAGTACTTC.

This clonotype has a handful of counts. CDR3 amino acids: CASSLDGGRETQYF. The CDR3 region has the DNA TGTGCCAGCAGCTTAGATGGGGGGCGGGAGACCCAGTACTTC. The rearrangement links TRBV7-6 to TRBJ2-5; TRBD1 or TRBD2 may be the D gene (6 bases each). The CDR3 has 14 amino acids. Germline assignment: CDR1 SGHVS and CDR2 FNYEAQ. Trimming shortened V by 1 base and J by 5 bases, and 11 bases separated the two germline ends.

The gene calls are TRBV12-3 or TRBV12-4 and TRBJ2-7; the match to TRBD1 covers 8 bases. The CDR3 extends over 14 amino acids. Losses at the gene ends were 5 bases for V and 3 bases for J; bases not matched to a gene: 6. The CDR3 spells CASSPGTGHYEQYF. CDR3 in DNA: TGTGCCAGCAGTCCTGGGACAGGACACTACGAGCAGTACTTC.

This rearrangement joins TRBV12-3 or TRBV12-4 to TRBJ1-1, with D possibly TRBD1 on 5 matching bases. CDR3 length: 13 amino acids. V lost 3 bases and J lost 4, with 9 bases in between. CDR3 sequence reads: CASSFRGATEAFF. The CDR3 DNA reads TGTGCCAGCAGTTTCAGAGGGGCCACTGAAGCTTTCTTT.

This clonotype was counted many times. The chain links TRBV20-1 to TRBJ1-5; D is possibly TRBD1 (5 bases). Germline V gene lookup returns CDR1 DFQATT and CDR2 SNEGSKA (reference sequence). The CDR3 consists of 16 residues. With 4 bases removed from V and 3 bases from J, the gap between germline ends came to 19 bases. This CDR3 is CSATPPWGDHNQPQHF. The CDR3 DNA sequence: TGCAGTGCTACCCCTCCCTGGGGGGACCACAATCAGCCCCAGCATTTT.